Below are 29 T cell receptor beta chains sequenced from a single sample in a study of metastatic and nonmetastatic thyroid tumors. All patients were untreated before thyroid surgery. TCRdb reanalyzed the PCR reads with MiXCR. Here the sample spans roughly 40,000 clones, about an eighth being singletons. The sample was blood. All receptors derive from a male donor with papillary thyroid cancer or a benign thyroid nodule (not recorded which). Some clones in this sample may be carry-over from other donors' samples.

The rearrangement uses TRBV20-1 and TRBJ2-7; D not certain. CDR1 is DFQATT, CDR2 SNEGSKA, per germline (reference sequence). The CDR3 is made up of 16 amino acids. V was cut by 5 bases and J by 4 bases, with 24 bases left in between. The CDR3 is CSAPEPSRGAAYEQYF. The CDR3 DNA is TGCAGTGCTCCGGAGCCATCCCGCGGTGCAGCATACGAGCAGTACTTC.

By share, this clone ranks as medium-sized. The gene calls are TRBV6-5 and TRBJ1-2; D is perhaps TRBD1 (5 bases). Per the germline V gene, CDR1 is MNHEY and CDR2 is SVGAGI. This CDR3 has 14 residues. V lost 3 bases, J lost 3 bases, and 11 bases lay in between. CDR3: CASSYMRGHYGYTF. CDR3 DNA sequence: TGTGCCAGCAGTTATATGCGGGGACACTATGGCTACACCTTC.

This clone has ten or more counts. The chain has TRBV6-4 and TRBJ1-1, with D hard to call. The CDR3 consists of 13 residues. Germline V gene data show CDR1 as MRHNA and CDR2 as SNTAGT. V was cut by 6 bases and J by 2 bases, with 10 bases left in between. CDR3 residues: CASSSDLNTEAFF. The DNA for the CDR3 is TGTGCCAGCAGCTCCGACCTTAACACTGAAGCTTTCTTT.

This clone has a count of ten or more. DNA for the CDR3: TGTGCCTGGGAAACCGGGACAGGGGACTATGGCTACACCTTC. Its protein is CAWETGTGDYGYTF. The V call is TRBV30, the J call TRBJ1-2, with 10 bases lining up with TRBD1. The CDR3 runs to 14 residues. The V segment lost 5 bases and the J segment 3 bases; nucleotides outside the gene matches: 6. Germline CDR1 GTSNPN, CDR2 SVGIG (reference sequence). Looking up the rest from reference TRBV30 and TRBJ1-2 gives the full variable domain: SQTIHQWPATLVQPVGSPLSLECTVEGTSNPNLYWYRQAAGRGLQLLFYSVGIGQISSEVPQNLSASRPQDRQFILSSKKLLLSDSGFYLCAWETGTGDYGYTFGSGTRLTVV.

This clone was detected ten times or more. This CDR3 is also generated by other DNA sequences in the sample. The chain's CDR3 is CASSQVDGTQYF. The CDR3 DNA follows: TGCGCCAGCAGCCAGGTTGATGGTACGCAGTATTTT. The chain uses TRBV4-3 and TRBJ2-3; no clear D. CDR1 and CDR2 (germline): LGHNA, YSLEER. V was pared by 3 bases and J by 8 bases, with 9 bases between. CDR3 length: 12 amino acids.

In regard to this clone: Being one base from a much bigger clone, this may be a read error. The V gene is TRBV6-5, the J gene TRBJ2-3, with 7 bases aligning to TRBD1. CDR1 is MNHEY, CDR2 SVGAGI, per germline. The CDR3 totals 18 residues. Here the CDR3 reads CASGYAPHRGSSTDTQYF. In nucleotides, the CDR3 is TGTGCCAGCGGTTACGCGCCTCACAGGGGCTCTAGCACAGATACGCAGTATTTT.

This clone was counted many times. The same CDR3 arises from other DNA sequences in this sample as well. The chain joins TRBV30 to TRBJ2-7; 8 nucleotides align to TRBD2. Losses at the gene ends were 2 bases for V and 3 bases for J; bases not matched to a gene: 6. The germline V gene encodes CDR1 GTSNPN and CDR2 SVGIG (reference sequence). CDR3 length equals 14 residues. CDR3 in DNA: TGTGCCTGGAGTAGGGGGACTAGTGGCTACGAGCAGTACTTC. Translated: CAWSRGTSGYEQYF.

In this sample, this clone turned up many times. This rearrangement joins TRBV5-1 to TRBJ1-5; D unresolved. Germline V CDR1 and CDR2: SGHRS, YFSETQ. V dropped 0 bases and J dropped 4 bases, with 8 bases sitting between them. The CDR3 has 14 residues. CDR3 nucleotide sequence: TGCGCCAGCAGCTTGGACGGACCTAATCAGCCCCAGCATTTT. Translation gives CASSLDGPNQPQHF.

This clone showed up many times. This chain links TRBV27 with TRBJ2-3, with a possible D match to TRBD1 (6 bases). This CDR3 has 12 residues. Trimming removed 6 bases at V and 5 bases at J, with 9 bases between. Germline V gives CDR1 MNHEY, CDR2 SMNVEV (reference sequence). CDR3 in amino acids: CASRSQGDTQYF. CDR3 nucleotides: TGTGCCAGCAGGTCACAGGGAGATACGCAGTATTTT.

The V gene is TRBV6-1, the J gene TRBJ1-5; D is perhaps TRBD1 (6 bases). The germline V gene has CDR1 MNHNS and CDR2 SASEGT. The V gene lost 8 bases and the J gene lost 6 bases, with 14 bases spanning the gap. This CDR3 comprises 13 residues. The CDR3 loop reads CASVKGGGQPQHF. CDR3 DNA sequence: TGTGCCAGCGTAAAGGGGGGGGGTCAGCCCCAGCATTTT.

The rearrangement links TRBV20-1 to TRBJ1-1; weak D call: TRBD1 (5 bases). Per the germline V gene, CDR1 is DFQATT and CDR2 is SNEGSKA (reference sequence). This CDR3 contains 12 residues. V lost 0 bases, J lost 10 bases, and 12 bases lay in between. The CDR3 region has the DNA TGCAGTGCTAGAGATCCCCGGGGCGGAGCTTTCTTT. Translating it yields CSARDPRGGAFF.

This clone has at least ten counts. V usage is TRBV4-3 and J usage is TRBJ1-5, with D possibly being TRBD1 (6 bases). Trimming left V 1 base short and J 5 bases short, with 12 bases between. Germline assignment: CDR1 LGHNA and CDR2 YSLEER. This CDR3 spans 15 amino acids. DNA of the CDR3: TGCGCCAGCAGCCAAGGATTGGACAGTTATCAGCCCCAGCATTTT. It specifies CASSQGLDSYQPQHF.

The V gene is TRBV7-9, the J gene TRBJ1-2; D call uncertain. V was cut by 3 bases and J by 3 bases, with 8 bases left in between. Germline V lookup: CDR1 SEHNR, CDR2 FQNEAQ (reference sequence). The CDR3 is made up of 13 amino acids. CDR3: CASSLTGDYGYTF. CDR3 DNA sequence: TGTGCCAGCAGCTTGACGGGCGACTATGGCTACACCTTC. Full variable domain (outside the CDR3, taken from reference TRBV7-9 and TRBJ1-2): DTGVSQNPRHKITKRGQNVTFRCDPISEHNRLYWYRQTLGQGPEFLTYFQNEAQLEKSRLLSDRFSAERPKGSFSTLEIQRTEQGDSAMYLCASSLTGDYGYTFGSGTRLTVV.

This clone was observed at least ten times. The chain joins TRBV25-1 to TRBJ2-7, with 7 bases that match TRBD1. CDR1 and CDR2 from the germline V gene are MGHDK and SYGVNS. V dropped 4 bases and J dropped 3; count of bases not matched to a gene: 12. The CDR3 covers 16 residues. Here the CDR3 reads CASSGGGDWNLYEQYF. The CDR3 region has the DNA TGTGCCAGCAGTGGAGGGGGCGACTGGAATCTCTACGAGCAGTACTTC.

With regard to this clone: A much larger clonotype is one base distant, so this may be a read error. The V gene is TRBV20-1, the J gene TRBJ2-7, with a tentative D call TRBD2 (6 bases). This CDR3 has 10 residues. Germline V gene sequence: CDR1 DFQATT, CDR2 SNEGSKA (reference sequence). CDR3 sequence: CIGRSDEQYF. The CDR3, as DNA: TGCATCGGGAGATCCGACGAGCAGTACTTC.

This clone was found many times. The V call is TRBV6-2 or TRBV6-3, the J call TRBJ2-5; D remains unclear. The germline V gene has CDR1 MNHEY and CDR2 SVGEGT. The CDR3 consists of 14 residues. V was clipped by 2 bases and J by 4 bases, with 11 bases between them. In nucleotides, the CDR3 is TGTGCCAGCAGTTACGGACGACATTTAGAGACCCAGTACTTC. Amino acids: CASSYGRHLETQYF.

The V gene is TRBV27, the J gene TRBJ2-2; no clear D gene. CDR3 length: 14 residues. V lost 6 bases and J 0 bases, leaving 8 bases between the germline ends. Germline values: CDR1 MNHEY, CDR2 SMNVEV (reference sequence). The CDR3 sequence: CASRRRTNTGELFF. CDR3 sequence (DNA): TGTGCCAGCAGACGACGGACGAACACCGGGGAGCTGTTTTTT.

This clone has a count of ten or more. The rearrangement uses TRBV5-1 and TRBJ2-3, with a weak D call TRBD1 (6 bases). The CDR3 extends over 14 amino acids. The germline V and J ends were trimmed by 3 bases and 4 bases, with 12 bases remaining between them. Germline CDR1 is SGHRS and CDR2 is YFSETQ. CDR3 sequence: CASSSGQPADTQYF. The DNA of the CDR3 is TGCGCCAGCAGCTCTGGACAGCCCGCAGATACGCAGTATTTT. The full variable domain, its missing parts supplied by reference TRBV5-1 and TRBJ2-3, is KAGVTQTPRYLIKTRGQQVTLSCSPISGHRSVSWYQQTPGQGLQFLFEYFSETQRNKGNFPGRFSGRQFSNSRSEMNVSTLELGDSALYLCASSSGQPADTQYFGPGTRLTVL.

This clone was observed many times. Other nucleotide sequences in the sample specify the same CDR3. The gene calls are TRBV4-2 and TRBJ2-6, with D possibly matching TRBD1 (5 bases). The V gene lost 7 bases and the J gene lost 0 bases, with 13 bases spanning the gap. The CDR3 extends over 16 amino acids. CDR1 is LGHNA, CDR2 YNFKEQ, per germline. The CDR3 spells CASTSTESSGANVLTF. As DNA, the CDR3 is TGTGCCAGCACCTCGACAGAATCCTCTGGGGCCAACGTCCTGACTTTC.

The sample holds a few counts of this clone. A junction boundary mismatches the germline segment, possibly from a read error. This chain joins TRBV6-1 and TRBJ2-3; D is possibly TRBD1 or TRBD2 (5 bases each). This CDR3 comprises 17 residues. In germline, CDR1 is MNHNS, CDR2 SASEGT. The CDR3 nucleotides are TGTGCCATCAGTACGCGTGGGGGATGGCGTAGCACAGATACGCAGTATTTT. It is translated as CAISTRGGWRSTDTQYF.

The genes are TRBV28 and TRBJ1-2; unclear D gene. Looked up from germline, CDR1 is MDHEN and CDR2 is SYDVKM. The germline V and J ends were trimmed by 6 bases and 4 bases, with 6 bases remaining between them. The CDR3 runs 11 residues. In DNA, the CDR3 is TGTGCCAGCAGGATATGCTATGGCTACACCTTC. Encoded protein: CASRICYGYTF.

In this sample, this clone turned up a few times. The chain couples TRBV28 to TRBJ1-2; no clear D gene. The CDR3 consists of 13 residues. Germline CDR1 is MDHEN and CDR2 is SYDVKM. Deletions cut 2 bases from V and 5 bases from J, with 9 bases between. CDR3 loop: CASSLGTEYGYTF. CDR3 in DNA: TGTGCCAGCAGTTTAGGTACAGAGTATGGCTACACCTTC.

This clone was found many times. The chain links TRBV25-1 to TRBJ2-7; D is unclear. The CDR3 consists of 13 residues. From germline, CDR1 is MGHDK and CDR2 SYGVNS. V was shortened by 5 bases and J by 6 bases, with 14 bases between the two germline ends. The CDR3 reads CASSPDRIGEQYF. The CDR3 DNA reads TGTGCCAGCAGTCCCGACCGCATAGGCGAGCAGTACTTC.

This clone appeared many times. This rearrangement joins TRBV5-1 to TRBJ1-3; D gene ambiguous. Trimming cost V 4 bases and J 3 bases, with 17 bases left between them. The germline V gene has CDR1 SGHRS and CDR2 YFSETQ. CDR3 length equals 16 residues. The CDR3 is CASSLYGPTVGNTIYF. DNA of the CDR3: TGCGCCAGCAGCCTATACGGGCCCACGGTTGGAAACACCATATATTTT.

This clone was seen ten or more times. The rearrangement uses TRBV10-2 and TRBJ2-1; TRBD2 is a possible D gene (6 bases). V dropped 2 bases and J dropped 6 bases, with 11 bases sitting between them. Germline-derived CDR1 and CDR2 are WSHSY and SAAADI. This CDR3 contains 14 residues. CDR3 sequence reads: CASSETSFSNEQFF. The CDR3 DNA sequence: TGCGCCAGCAGTGAGACTAGCTTCAGCAATGAGCAGTTCTTC.

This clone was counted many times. The CDR3 DNA is TGTGCCAGCAGCTTAGCCAGTACAGGGTTCTATGGCTACACCTTC. Translating gives CASSLASTGFYGYTF. V and J are TRBV7-9 and TRBJ1-2; the D gene is possibly TRBD1 (6 bases). The CDR3 has 15 residues. Germline lookup yields CDR1 SEHNR and CDR2 FQNEAQ (reference sequence). Trimming pared 0 bases from V and 4 bases from J, leaving 12 bases between.

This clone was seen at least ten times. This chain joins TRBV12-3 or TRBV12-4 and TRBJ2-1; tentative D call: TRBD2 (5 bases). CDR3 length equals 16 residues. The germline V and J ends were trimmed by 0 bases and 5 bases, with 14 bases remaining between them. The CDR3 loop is CASSLARGLGHNEQFF. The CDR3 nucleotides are TGTGCCAGCAGTTTAGCCCGAGGACTTGGGCACAATGAGCAGTTCTTC.

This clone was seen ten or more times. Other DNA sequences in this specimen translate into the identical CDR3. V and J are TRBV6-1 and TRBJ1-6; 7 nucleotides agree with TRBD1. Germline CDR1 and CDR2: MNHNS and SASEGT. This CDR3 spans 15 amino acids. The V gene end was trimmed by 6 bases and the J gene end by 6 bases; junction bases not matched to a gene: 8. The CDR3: CASSLGGQSNSPLHF. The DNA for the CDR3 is TGTGCCAGCAGCCTTGGGGGACAGAGTAATTCACCCCTCCACTTT.

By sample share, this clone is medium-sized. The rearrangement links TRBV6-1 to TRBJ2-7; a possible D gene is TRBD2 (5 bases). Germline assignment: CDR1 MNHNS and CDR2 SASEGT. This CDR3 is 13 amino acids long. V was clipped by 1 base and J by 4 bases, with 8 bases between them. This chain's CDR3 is CASSEVSGYEQYF. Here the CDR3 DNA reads TGTGCCAGCAGTGAAGTATCGGGGTACGAGCAGTACTTC.